This entry is about one T cell receptor (beta chain). Its recognized antigen is unknown. Base qualities are not at hand, and no much larger clone is one base apart. Library preparation employed 5' RACE. Data came from an Illumina HiSeq 2500. A second PCR of about 7 to 12 cycles was run with a J-beta primer mix and a sample-barcoded 5' primer. Each TCR beta cDNA molecule received a unique molecular identifier from a template-switch 5' adaptor carrying 12 random nucleotides. Each sample yielded at least 2.5 million CDR3-containing paired-end reads. The Mint cDNA synthesis kit, primed by a TRBC-specific oligonucleotide, was used to synthesize first-strand cDNA from all RNA. Following uracil-DNA glycosylase treatment, all cDNA underwent a first 18-cycle PCR with the universal primers M1SS and BC2_uni_R. The source study handled its data this way. Normalization of each sample was performed by random selection of 1 million high-quality reads, each carrying a distinct molecular identifier. Reads sharing molecular identifiers were discarded rather than binned into consensus sequences. MiTCR, with a Q25 quality threshold and the strictest error-elimination algorithm, was used for CDR3 identification, clonotype clustering and error correction. A nonparametric unseen species model with Euler transformation was used to estimate a lower bound on total TCR beta diversity. Using fastp at Q25 and MiXCR, TCRdb reprocessed the public reads and kept productive beta chains. Rows matching on CDR3 protein sequence are summarized as one entry with the most common DNA and genes. TCRdb, rather than the study authors, made the V and J calls. Present in this sample are 700,000 to 1,000,000 distinct CDR3 sequences, roughly 44% of which were seen just once. Around 21% of the sample is taken by the ten largest.

The V end gives up 5 bases and the J end 3 bases, leaving 8 bases in the junction not matched to a gene. CDR1 and CDR2 were assigned from the germline V gene as SGHTA and FQGNSA. Reading from cysteine to phenylalanine, the CDR3 counts 15 amino acids. Left in the record is the CDR3 DNA by itself, 45 bases read in frame from the first base. These data come from a study of blood T cells in healthy people across ages (dated by TCRdb to about 2015). Broadly, across the study: In model experiments, template switching captured about one uniquely barcoded TCR beta cDNA molecule for every two T cells. Using the same blood draw, the study looked at two additional independent replicas of 1 million unique cDNA reads for two donors, one aged 18 to 30 and the other aged 80 or older. The donors were divided into four age groups: young (average around 17 years), middle-aged (approximately 39), aged (approximately 62) and long-lived (82). To track age-related changes in TCR beta repertoire diversity, the study relied on deep sequencing normalized with unique cDNA molecular identifiers. To avoid experimental bias, donors of different ages were distributed randomly across sequencing lanes.

The paper as a whole reports these results and caveats: Observed TCR beta diversity per million T cells fell roughly linearly with age, and a significant reduction was already apparent by age around 44. A strong correlation was found between observed TCR beta diversity and the percentage of naive T cells measured by flow cytometry. Compared with the aged group, the long-lived group had more naive CD4+ T cells, fewer expanded clones and increased TCR diversity, a pattern suggesting age selection. Estimates of total diversity based on one million sequenced T cells were considered lower bounds and underestimates. Because profiling used bulk unsorted PBMCs, naive and antigen-experienced compartments could not be compared conclusively. Because the CMV infection status of the donors was unknown, age-related changes in expanded clonotypes may potentially have been confounded.

The 35 to 40 donors, aged 6 to 90 years, were systemically healthy Caucasian individuals from Russia. Each donor gave 8.5 to 10 milliliters of peripheral blood, collected into EDTA-treated Vacutainer tubes. Ficoll-Paque density-gradient centrifugation was used to isolate PBMCs, with at least 7 million obtained per sample. Total RNA, at least 6 micrograms per sample, was extracted from PBMCs with Trizol reagent. Naive CD45RAhigh/CD27high T cell percentages were measured by flow cytometry on a PBMC aliquot from every donor. The TCR originated in a man aged 55 to 70 in good health. This chain is built from TRBV7-2 and TRBJ2-7; 9 bases in between match TRBD2. Sequencing input: blood. The CDR3 is CASSPSGSGGYEQYF. The sequence in DNA is TGTGCCAGCAGCCCCTCGGGTAGCGGGGGCTACGAGCAGTACTTC.